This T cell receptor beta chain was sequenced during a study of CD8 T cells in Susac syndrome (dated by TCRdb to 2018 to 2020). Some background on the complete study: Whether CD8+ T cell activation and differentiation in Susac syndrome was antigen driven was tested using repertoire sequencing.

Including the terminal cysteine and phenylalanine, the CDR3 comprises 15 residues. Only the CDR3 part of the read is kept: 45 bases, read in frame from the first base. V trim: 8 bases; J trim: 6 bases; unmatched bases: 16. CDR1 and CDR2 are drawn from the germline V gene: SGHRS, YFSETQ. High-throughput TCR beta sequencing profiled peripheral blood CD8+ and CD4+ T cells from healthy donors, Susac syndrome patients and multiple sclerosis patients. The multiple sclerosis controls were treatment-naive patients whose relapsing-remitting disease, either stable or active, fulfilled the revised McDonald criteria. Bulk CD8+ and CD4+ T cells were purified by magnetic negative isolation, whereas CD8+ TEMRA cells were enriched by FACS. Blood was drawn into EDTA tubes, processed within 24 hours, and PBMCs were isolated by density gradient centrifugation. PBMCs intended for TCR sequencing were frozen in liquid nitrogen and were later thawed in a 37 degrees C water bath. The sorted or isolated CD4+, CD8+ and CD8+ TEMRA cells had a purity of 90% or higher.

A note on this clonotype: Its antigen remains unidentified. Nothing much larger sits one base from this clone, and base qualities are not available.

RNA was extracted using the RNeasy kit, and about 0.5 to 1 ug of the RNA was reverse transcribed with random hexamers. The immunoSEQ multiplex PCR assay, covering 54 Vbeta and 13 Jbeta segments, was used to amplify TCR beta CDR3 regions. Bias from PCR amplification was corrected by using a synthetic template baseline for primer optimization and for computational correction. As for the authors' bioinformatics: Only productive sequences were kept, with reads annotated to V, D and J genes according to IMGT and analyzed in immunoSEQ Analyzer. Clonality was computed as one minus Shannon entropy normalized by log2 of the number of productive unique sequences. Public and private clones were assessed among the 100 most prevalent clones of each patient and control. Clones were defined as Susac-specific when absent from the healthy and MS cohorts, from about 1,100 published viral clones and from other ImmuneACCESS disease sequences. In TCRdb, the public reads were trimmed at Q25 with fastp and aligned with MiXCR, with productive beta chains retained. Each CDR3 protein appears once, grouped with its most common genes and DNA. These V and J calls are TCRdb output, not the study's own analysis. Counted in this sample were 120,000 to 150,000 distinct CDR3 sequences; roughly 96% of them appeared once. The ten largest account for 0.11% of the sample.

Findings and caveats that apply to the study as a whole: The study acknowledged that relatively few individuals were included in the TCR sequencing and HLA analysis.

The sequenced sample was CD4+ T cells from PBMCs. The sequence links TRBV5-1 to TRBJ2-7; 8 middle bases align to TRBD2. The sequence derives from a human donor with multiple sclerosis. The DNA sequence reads TGCGCCAGTCCACTTGCCCCGGGGGGGGCCCTCGAGCAGTACTTC. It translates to CASPLAPGGALEQYF.